This T cell receptor (beta chain) was recorded in a study of T cell responses to AZD1222 COVID-19 vaccine. This clone has only a few counts. The table came from immunoSEQ multiplex PCR; TCRdb's copy has only in-frame clones and leaves some out. Here the sample spans 150,000 to 200,000 clones, about 91% being singletons. With 3 bases removed from V and 3 bases from J, the gap between germline ends came to 12 bases. CDR1 is KGHSH, CDR2 LQKENI, per germline. CDR3 length: 15 amino acids. The TCR originated in an adult who received the AZD1222 COVID-19 vaccine. The chain carries TRBV18 and TRBJ1-5; D may be TRBD1 (5 bases). The sequencing used peripheral blood, collected 28 days after the second AZD1222 dose. The CDR3 region has the DNA TGTGCCAGCTCACCTATCGACAGAGACAATCAGCCCCAGCATTTT. Encoded protein: CASSPIDRDNQPQHF.